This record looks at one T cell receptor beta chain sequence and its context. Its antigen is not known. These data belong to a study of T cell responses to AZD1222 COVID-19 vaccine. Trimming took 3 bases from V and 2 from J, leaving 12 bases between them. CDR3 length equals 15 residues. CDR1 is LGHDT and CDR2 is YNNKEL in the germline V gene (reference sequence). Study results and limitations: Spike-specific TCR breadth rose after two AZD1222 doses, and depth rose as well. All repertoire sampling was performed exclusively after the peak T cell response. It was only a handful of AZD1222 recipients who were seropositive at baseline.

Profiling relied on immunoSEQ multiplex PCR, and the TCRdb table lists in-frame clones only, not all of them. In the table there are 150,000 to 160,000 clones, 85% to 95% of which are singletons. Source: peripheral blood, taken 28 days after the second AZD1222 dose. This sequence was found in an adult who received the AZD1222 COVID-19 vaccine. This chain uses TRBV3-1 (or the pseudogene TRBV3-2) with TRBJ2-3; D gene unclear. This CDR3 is CASSQERRSTDTQYF. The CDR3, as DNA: TGTGCCAGCAGCCAGGAAAGAAGGTCCACAGATACGCAGTATTTT.